Shown below are 12 T cell receptor beta chains from a single sample sequenced in a study of T cell responses to AZD1222 COVID-19 vaccine. The method was immunoSEQ multiplex PCR; TCRdb's version includes in-frame clones alone and lacks a portion of them. The sample lists some 97,000 clones, around nine tenths occurring once. Source: peripheral blood, taken on day 0 of AZD1222 vaccination. The receptors derive from an adult in good health.

V gene TRBV7-3 combines with J gene TRBJ2-1, with 8 nucleotides matching TRBD1. CDR1 and CDR2 from the germline V gene are SGHTA and FQGTGA. The CDR3 runs to 15 residues. V shed 5 bases and J 5 bases; nucleotides not matched to a gene: 8. CDR3 nucleotide sequence: TGTGCCAGCAGCGATCAGGGGGCGCTAAACAATGAGCAGTTCTTC. This sequence encodes CASSDQGALNNEQFF.

V and J are TRBV29-1 and TRBJ1-1; unclear D gene. CDR3 length: 14 amino acids. The germline CDR1 and CDR2 sequences are SQVTM and ANQGSEA. V was cut by 4 bases and J by 0 bases, with 12 bases left in between. The CDR3 nucleotides read TGCAGCGTTGGGGGAACAGAAATGAACACTGAAGCTTTCTTT. Residues: CSVGGTEMNTEAFF.

The chain couples TRBV29-1 to TRBJ2-2, with D tentatively TRBD1 (5 bases). Germline lookup yields CDR1 SQVTM and CDR2 ANQGSEA. V lost 6 bases and J 6 bases, leaving 8 bases between the germline ends. The CDR3 consists of 11 residues. The CDR3 is CSVTVSGELFF. CDR3 DNA: TGCAGCGTGACAGTTTCCGGGGAGCTGTTTTTT.

The chain joins TRBV19 to TRBJ2-3; unclear D gene. The germline V and J ends were trimmed by 7 bases and 2 bases, with 10 bases remaining between them. This CDR3 spans 13 amino acids. The germline CDR1 and CDR2 sequences are LNHDA and SQIVND (reference sequence). CDR3: CASTMASTDTQYF. As DNA, the CDR3 is TGTGCCAGTACTATGGCATCCACAGATACGCAGTATTTT.

The count of this clone is one. This sequence joins TRBV5-1 and TRBJ2-3; D remains ambiguous. V shed 4 bases and J shed 6 bases, with 18 bases lying between them. Germline CDR1 is SGHRS and CDR2 is YFSETQ. This CDR3 spans 15 amino acids. The CDR3 reads CASSRTALPRDTQYF. The DNA for the CDR3 is TGCGCCAGCAGCCGGACCGCTCTCCCCAGGGATACGCAGTATTTT.

This clone showed up just a few times. CDR3 in DNA: TGTGCCAGTAGTACCCGCTTAGGGGGCGGTGTCTATGGCTACACCTTC. This sequence encodes CASSTRLGGGVYGYTF. J is TRBJ1-2 and V is TRBV19; 7 nucleotides match TRBD1. V lost 4 bases to trimming and J lost 4 bases; unmatched junction nucleotides: 12. Germline assignment: CDR1 LNHDA and CDR2 SQIVND (reference sequence). CDR3 length equals 16 residues.

The rearrangement uses TRBV7-9 and TRBJ1-1; 8 bases fit TRBD1. The J segment lost 5 bases and the V segment lost 7 bases, leaving 6 bases of the junction unmatched. Germline CDR1 is SEHNR and CDR2 is FQNEAQ (reference sequence). The CDR3 runs to 13 residues. The CDR3 DNA reads as TGTGCCAGCACCCCCAGGGGGCAAACTGAAGCTTTCTTT. Encoded protein: CASTPRGQTEAFF.

The chain joins TRBV18 to TRBJ2-3; the D call may be TRBD1 or TRBD2 (5 bases each). The CDR3 spans 14 residues. V shed 0 bases and J shed 6 bases, with 10 bases lying between them. Germline-derived CDR1 and CDR2 are KGHSH and LQKENI. The CDR3 region has the DNA TGTGCCAGCTCACCACCGACCGGGGCCGATACGCAGTATTTT. As protein: CASSPPTGADTQYF.

The rearrangement joins TRBV5-1 to TRBJ1-2; D gene unclear. From germline, CDR1 is SGHRS and CDR2 YFSETQ. The CDR3 is made up of 13 amino acids. V dropped 0 bases and J dropped 4 bases, with 7 bases sitting between them. The CDR3 protein is CASSLEHLYGYTF. Written as DNA, the CDR3 is TGCGCCAGCAGCTTGGAACATCTCTATGGCTACACCTTC.

The chain combines TRBV14 with TRBJ2-7, with D unresolved. CDR1 is SGHDN and CDR2 is FVKESK in the germline V gene. The CDR3 has 15 residues. The V gene lost 0 bases and the J gene lost 6 bases, with 15 bases spanning the gap. The CDR3 DNA reads as TGTGCCAGCAGCCAAGATAGCCTACGGCTCAGCGAGCAGTACTTC. This sequence encodes CASSQDSLRLSEQYF.

The rearrangement links TRBV10-3 to TRBJ1-4; 8 bases match TRBD1. There are 13 residues in the CDR3. Trimming removed 8 bases from V and 5 bases from J; junction bases left unmatched: 4. Germline CDR1 and CDR2: ENHRY and SYGVKD. Written as DNA, the CDR3 is TGTGCCATCGGGGGACAGGTAAATGAAAAACTGTTTTTT. This codes for CAIGGQVNEKLFF.

This clone was counted once. The rearrangement joins TRBV5-4 to TRBJ2-5; D perhaps matches TRBD1 (5 bases). Germline CDR1 SGHNT, CDR2 YYREEE (reference sequence). CDR3 size: 17 residues. Trimming removed 2 bases from V and 2 bases from J, with 19 bases in between. The CDR3 loop reads CASSFKAATDNQETQYF. CDR3 sequence (DNA): TGTGCCAGCAGCTTCAAGGCCGCGACAGACAATCAAGAGACCCAGTACTTC.